This TCR beta chain is drawn from a study of blood T cell repertoires in COVID-19. Study details: The study drew acute and convalescent COVID-19 samples from the United States, Italy and Spain. The analysed material was cDNA or gDNA that came from T cells, B-cell-depleted T cells, or PBMCs.

The CDR3 runs 14 residues. V shed 6 bases, J shed 7 bases, and the junction held 10 bases outside the gene matches. The germline V gene encodes CDR1 SGHNT and CDR2 YYREEE (reference sequence). Source study methods: For nucleated cells, counts were estimated from reference gene primer amplification. The protocol was immunoSEQ multiplex PCR, while the TCRdb copy is restricted to in-frame clones and leaves out a portion. The DNA gave D and trimming, while V, J and clone size come from that table. The sample lists over 350,000 clones, 85% to 90% occurring once. V and J are TRBV5-4 and TRBJ2-7; TRBD2 agrees at 10 bases. The sequence derives from a woman in her 30s with acute or convalescent COVID-19. The source material was peripheral blood. The CDR3 coding sequence is TGTGCCAGCAACAGTCTAGCGGGGGCGGGGGAGCAGTACTTC. This gives the protein CASNSLAGAGEQYF. Filled out from reference TRBV5-4 and TRBJ2-7, the complete variable domain reads ETGVTQSPTHLIKTRGQQVTLRCSSQSGHNTVSWYQQALGQGPQFIFQYYREEENGRGNFPPRFSGLQFPNYSSELNVNALELDDSALYLCASNSLAGAGEQYFGPGTRLTVT.